This TCR beta chain appears in the sequencing data of a study of T cells after posttransplantation cyclophosphamide. Study-level results: Recipient CMV seropositivity and CMV reactivation strongly tracked TRB clonality. Skin or GI-infiltrating T cells shared few TRB sequences with blood.

A marrow graft followed busulfan-fludarabine conditioning, with cyclophosphamide on days +3 and +4. Notes on this clone: Its antigen remains unknown.

This table comes from immunoSEQ multiplex PCR, and its TCRdb copy is limited to in-frame clones, with some not included. Altogether 9,500 to 12,000 clones are present, about 89% being singletons, with the ten largest covering about 3.5%. The germline V gene has CDR1 SGDLS and CDR2 YYNGEE. V was cut by 3 bases and J by 6 bases, with 13 bases left in between. The CDR3 runs to 15 residues. The sequence was obtained from a female patient aged 30 to 40 who received an allogeneic stem cell transplant from an unrelated donor, was CMV-positive, and had no GVHD. T cells may partly derive from the graft donor. The J gene is TRBJ1-6, the V gene TRBV9; no definite D call. The sequencing here drew on PBMCs, taken after allogeneic stem cell transplant with posttransplant cyclophosphamide. CDR3 sequence: CASSGSGLTNSPLHF. The CDR3 coding sequence is TGTGCCAGCAGCGGATCGGGATTAACTAATTCACCCCTCCACTTT.